This entry is about one TCR beta chain. As yet, its antigen is unknown. The study ran its PCR with 60 Vbeta and 13 Jbeta primers. The assay was immunoSEQ multiplex PCR, and TCRdb's table has in-frame clones only and misses some. This table has 150,000 to 200,000 clones, about 77% appearing once. This entry belongs to a study of cytomegalovirus exposure and HLA in healthy donors. Findings of the study overall: Trimming of TCR beta V- and J-genes showed a link, identified in a later analysis, to a missense DCLRE1C variant.

The germline V gene encodes CDR1 SGHAT and CDR2 FQNNGV. The CDR3 runs 15 residues. V was trimmed by 5 bases and J by 4 bases, leaving 18 bases between them. The J gene is TRBJ2-7, the V gene TRBV11-2, with D perhaps TRBD2 (7 bases). The sequence came from a woman between 25 and 40 years old in good health and CMV-seropositive. The material sequenced was PBMCs. The CDR3 nucleotides read TGTGCCAGCAGCCTGGGGGCGGGGGACCTATACGAGCAGTACTTC. Translating it yields CASSLGAGDLYEQYF.